Presented here are 19 T cell receptor beta chains from one specimen sequenced in a study of T cells in Graves' hyperthyroidism and ophthalmopathy. Using RNA transcripts as the source, TCR beta CDR3 regions were amplified. RT-PCR in the first round (using the HTBI primer set) targeted the TCR CDR3. Each CDR3 protein is one row after TCRdb ran MiXCR on the multiplex PCR reads. The data hold about 180,000 distinct CDR3 sequences, with approximately 17% observed a single time. Sequencing was done on a sample of blood. These receptors were collected from a woman in her forties or fifties with Graves' hyperthyroidism.

There are a few counts of this clonotype. The chain uses TRBV5-1 and TRBJ1-6; D unclear. The CDR3 is 15 amino acids. V was shortened by 0 bases and J by 9 bases, with 13 bases between the two germline ends. The V gene's germline CDR1 is SGHRS and CDR2 YFSETQ. CDR3 sequence reads: CASSLVAGLGSPLHF. The CDR3 nucleotides read TGCGCCAGCAGCTTGGTCGCCGGGTTGGGTTCACCCCTCCACTTT.

Ten or more counts support this clonotype. The chain joins TRBV7-8 to TRBJ2-1; the match to TRBD2 covers 10 bases. From germline, CDR1 is SGHVS and CDR2 FQNEAQ. This CDR3 region has 15 residues. J was trimmed by 4 bases and V by 7 bases; bases with no gene match: 7. CDR3: CASTLSGGTYNEQFF. CDR3 DNA: TGTGCCAGCACCCTTAGCGGGGGGACATACAATGAGCAGTTCTTC. The full variable domain, in which reference TRBV7-8 and TRBJ2-1 provide the parts outside the CDR3, is GAGVSQSPRYKVAKRGQDVALRCDPISGHVSLFWYQQALGQGPEFLTYFQNEAQLDKSGLPSDRFFAERPEGSVSTLKIQRTQQEDSAVYLCASTLSGGTYNEQFFGPGTRLTVL.

This clonotype was observed at least ten times. The V call is TRBV7-9, the J call TRBJ2-1; D gene uncertain. The V gene lost 2 bases and the J gene lost 5 bases, with 7 bases spanning the gap. This CDR3 has 13 residues. The germline gives CDR1 SEHNR, CDR2 FQNEAQ (reference sequence). In DNA, the CDR3 is TGTGCCAGCAGCTTACCCCCCGACAATGAGCAGTTCTTC. Its translation: CASSLPPDNEQFF.

Many counts were recorded for this clonotype. The rearrangement joins TRBV27 to TRBJ2-1, with 8 bases lining up with TRBD1. The length of the CDR3 is 13 residues. V was pared by 6 bases and J by 5 bases, with 3 bases of the junction left unmatched. Germline-derived CDR1 and CDR2 are MNHEY and SMNVEV (reference sequence). CDR3 sequence: CASRPGQDNEQFF. CDR3 nucleotides: TGTGCCAGCAGACCGGGACAGGACAATGAGCAGTTCTTC.

With respect to this clonotype: A single base separates this from a much larger clone, so it may be a read error. The chain joins TRBV20-1 to TRBJ2-1; possibly TRBD1 or TRBD2 for D (6 bases each). The CDR3 sequence is 16 residues long. Germline V gives CDR1 DFQATT, CDR2 SNEGSKA (reference sequence). Trimming pared 0 bases from V and 9 bases from J, leaving 21 bases between. CDR3 DNA: TGCAGTGCTAGAGACCCCCAGGTGACTAGAGGGGGTGAGCAGTTCTTC. Translation gives CSARDPQVTRGGEQFF.

This clonotype was detected ten times or more. The V call is TRBV20-1, the J call TRBJ2-1; D is unresolved. The CDR3 loop spans 13 amino acids. Per germline, CDR1 DFQATT and CDR2 SNEGSKA (reference sequence). V was clipped by 6 bases and J by 5 bases, with 14 bases between them. The CDR3 here is CSALRRNNNEQFF. In DNA form, the CDR3 reads TGCAGTGCCCTGAGGCGAAATAACAATGAGCAGTTCTTC.

J is TRBJ2-5 and V is TRBV6-1, with TRBD2 matching 10 bases. The V gene's germline CDR1 is MNHNS and CDR2 SASEGT. This CDR3 comprises 16 residues. Unmatched junction bases numbered 15, after V lost 5 bases and J lost 9 bases. Here the CDR3 reads CASSPTGTSALGSQYF. In nucleotides, the CDR3 is TGTGCCAGCAGTCCTACCGGGACTAGCGCTTTAGGGTCCCAGTACTTC.

This clonotype was counted many times. The chain is built from TRBV6-1 and TRBJ2-7; D is uncertain. The CDR3 loop spans 13 amino acids. Per the germline V gene, CDR1 is MNHNS and CDR2 is SASEGT. V dropped 6 bases and J dropped 4 bases, with 13 bases sitting between them. In nucleotides, the CDR3 is TGTGCCAGCAGCCGAGGACCTGCTTACGAGCAGTACTTC. It encodes CASSRGPAYEQYF.

This clonotype was recorded at least ten times. The chain couples TRBV5-1 to TRBJ2-5; TRBD2 agrees at 8 bases. CDR1 SGHRS and CDR2 YFSETQ come from the germline V gene. The CDR3 covers 16 residues. Germline trimming cut 1 base from V and 10 bases from J; bases unmatched to any gene: 15. CDR3 nucleotides: TGCGCCAGCAGCTTGTTGGACGGGGGGGCGATCGGAGTCCAGTACTTC. Translated: CASSLLDGGAIGVQYF.

This clonotype was recorded at least ten times. The CDR3 region is CASGRENTEAFF. The CDR3 nucleotides are TGTGCCAGCGGCCGGGAGAACACTGAAGCTTTCTTT. The gene calls are TRBV6-2 or TRBV6-3 and TRBJ1-1; the D is unclear. The CDR3 has 12 residues. Trimming left V 8 bases short and J 1 base short, with 8 bases between. CDR1 and CDR2 from the germline V gene are MNHEY and SVGEGT.

The sample holds one count of this clonotype. The chain carries TRBV19 and TRBJ2-1; 8 bases map to TRBD2. Germline V gives CDR1 LNHDA, CDR2 SQIVND (reference sequence). The junction had 10 bases not matched to a gene; V was cut back by 5 bases and J by 4 bases. The CDR3 contains 16 residues. CDR3 nucleotides: TGTGCCAGTAGTCTTCTAGCGGGCGGCCGGTACAATGAGCAGTTCTTC. Translating gives CASSLLAGGRYNEQFF.

This clonotype was detected only a few times. V gene TRBV6-2 or TRBV6-3 combines with J gene TRBJ2-3; D remains unclear. Germline lookup yields CDR1 MNHEY and CDR2 SVGEGT. The CDR3 consists of 15 residues. Trimming stripped 2 bases from V and 3 bases from J, with 12 bases between. Here the CDR3 DNA reads TGTGCCAGCAGTTACGGACCCACCTTGACAGATACGCAGTATTTT. As protein: CASSYGPTLTDTQYF.

This clonotype came up many times. This chain links TRBV7-9 with TRBJ2-3, with a possible D match to TRBD2 (7 bases). The CDR3 runs 16 residues. The germline V gene encodes CDR1 SEHNR and CDR2 FQNEAQ (reference sequence). V lost 7 bases and J 3 bases, leaving 20 bases between the germline ends. In DNA, the CDR3 is TGTGCCAGCACCTCGAGAAGGGGGGGAGCGACAGATACGCAGTATTTT. Translating gives CASTSRRGGATDTQYF.

This clonotype was seen a few times. The V call is TRBV18, the J call TRBJ1-2; TRBD1 might be the D (5 bases). V was shortened by 3 bases and J by 2 bases, with 10 bases between the two germline ends. The CDR3 has 14 residues. From germline, CDR1 is KGHSH and CDR2 LQKENI. The CDR3 DNA reads TGTGCCAGCTCACCGAAAGAGGGGAACTATGGCTACACCTTC. Translation: CASSPKEGNYGYTF.

Ten or more counts support this clonotype. The J gene is TRBJ1-3, the V gene TRBV2, with no clear D. Germline CDR1 SNHLY, CDR2 FYNNEI. CDR3 size: 12 residues. V was shortened by 4 bases and J by 0 bases, with 1 base between the two germline ends. CDR3 protein: CASSASGNTIYF. CDR3 in DNA: TGTGCCAGCAGTGCCTCTGGAAACACCATATATTTT.

For this clonotype: A read error may produce the germline difference seen at one junction end. The V gene is TRBV19, the J gene TRBJ1-6; a possible D gene is TRBD1 (6 bases). This CDR3 has 18 residues. Per germline, CDR1 LNHDA and CDR2 SQIVND (reference sequence). CDR3 sequence: CAGSIAGQSLSYNSPLHF. CDR3 DNA: TGTGCCGGTAGTATTGCCGGACAGAGTCTGTCCTATAATTCACCCCTCCACTTT.

Ten or more counts support this clonotype. The chain links TRBV28 to TRBJ2-6, with unresolved D. V was pared by 7 bases and J by 1 base, with 14 bases between. This CDR3 spans 16 amino acids. Germline CDR1 MDHEN, CDR2 SYDVKM. This CDR3 is CASKSSSQSGANVLTF. The CDR3 nucleotides are TGTGCCAGCAAAAGTAGTTCGCAGTCTGGGGCCAACGTCCTGACTTTC.

This clonotype was observed at least ten times. The CDR3 spells CASSHPYREGYEQYF. The DNA for the CDR3 is TGTGCCAGCAGCCACCCCTACAGGGAAGGCTACGAGCAGTACTTC. The chain combines TRBV7-2 with TRBJ2-7; the D gene is possibly TRBD1 (6 bases). Germline V gene data show CDR1 as SGHTA and CDR2 as FQGNSA. This CDR3 is built from 15 residues. Trimming shortened V by 5 bases and J by 3 bases, and 17 bases separated the two germline ends.

Turning to this clonotype: The germline gene is not matched at one end of the junction; a read error may be the cause. The chain has TRBV4-2 and TRBJ2-1; TRBD2 aligns across 13 bases. Germline loops: CDR1 LGHNA, CDR2 YNFKEQ. The CDR3 covers 15 residues. For the CDR3, the DNA is TGTGCCAGCAGCCTACTAGCGGGGGGGCCTGGTGAGCAGCTCTTC. It is translated as CASSLLAGGPGEQLF.